The 17 T cell receptor beta chains given below trace back to one sample, sequenced in a study of technical replicates of blood from four donors. Clones were sequenced by immunoSEQ multiplex PCR, and TCRdb holds only the in-frame ones, with some missing. The sample lists about 76,000 clones; about 91% were seen once. Sequencing was carried out using T cells isolated from PBMCs. These receptor sequences come from a human donor in good health.

This chain connects TRBV12-5 to TRBJ2-2; D unresolved. The CDR3 consists of 16 residues. Germline lookup yields CDR1 LGHNT and CDR2 FRNRAP. The V end was cut by 4 bases, the J end by 4 bases, with 16 bases between. The CDR3 loop reads CASGSHSLGSTGELFF. CDR3 bases: TGTGCTAGTGGTTCCCACTCCCTCGGGTCCACCGGGGAGCTGTTTTTT.

This chain links TRBV29-1 with TRBJ2-6; weak D call: TRBD1 (5 bases). Deletions cut 7 bases from V and 0 bases from J, with 28 bases between. The CDR3 length is 20 residues. Germline-derived CDR1 and CDR2 are SQVTM and ANQGSEA. CDR3 in DNA: TGCAGCGCCCTCCACGGCCCGGGCAGGGCTGATAACTCTGGGGCCAACGTCCTGACTTTC. Protein product: CSALHGPGRADNSGANVLTF.

The V call is TRBV25-1, the J call TRBJ1-2, with D uncertain. The CDR3 extends over 12 amino acids. Germline assignment: CDR1 MGHDK and CDR2 SYGVNS. Trimming left V 6 bases short and J 0 bases short, with 5 bases between. Here the CDR3 DNA reads TGTGCCAGCAGGGCCTCTAACTATGGCTACACCTTC. This codes for CASRASNYGYTF.

This clone has just a few counts. V is TRBV30 and J is TRBJ1-2; no clear D. CDR3 length: 13 residues. Germline-derived CDR1 and CDR2 are GTSNPN and SVGIG (reference sequence). V lost 4 bases to trimming and J lost 6 bases, with 15 bases between them. In DNA, the CDR3 is TGTGCCTGGATGCCATCGGCAGGTGATGGCTACACCTTC. Protein product: CAWMPSAGDGYTF.

The chain joins TRBV9 to TRBJ2-2; TRBD1 agrees at 7 bases. The CDR3 loop spans 14 amino acids. V was clipped by 3 bases and J by 4 bases; unmatched bases: 3. The germline CDR1 and CDR2 sequences are SGDLS and YYNGEE. The CDR3 spells CASSGGQTTGELFF. The CDR3, as DNA: TGTGCCAGCAGCGGGGGACAGACCACCGGGGAGCTGTTTTTT.

The V gene is TRBV19, the J gene TRBJ2-3; 7 nucleotides agree with TRBD1. The CDR3 runs to 15 residues. Germline values: CDR1 LNHDA, CDR2 SQIVND (reference sequence). Trimming at V came to 5 bases and at J to 2 bases, leaving 7 bases not matched to a gene. CDR3 DNA: TGTGCCAGTAGTGCCGGGACAGCGACCACAGATACGCAGTATTTT. Its protein product is CASSAGTATTDTQYF. Full variable domain (outside the CDR3, taken from reference TRBV19 and TRBJ2-3): DGGITQSPKYLFRKEGQNVTLSCEQNLNHDAMYWYRQDPGQGLRLIYYSQIVNDFQKGDIAEGYSVSREKKESFPLTVTSAQKNPTAFYLCASSAGTATTDTQYFGPGTRLTVL.

The CDR3 loop is CASSSGTRENQPQHF. CDR3 sequence (DNA): TGTGCCAGCAGTTCGGGGACAAGAGAAAATCAGCCCCAGCATTTT. The gene calls are TRBV28 and TRBJ1-5; tentative D call: TRBD1 (6 bases). CDR3 length: 15 residues. CDR1 and CDR2 (germline): MDHEN, SYDVKM. Trimming removed 4 bases at V and 4 bases at J, with 14 bases between.

V is TRBV6-4 and J is TRBJ1-1, with D perhaps TRBD1 (6 bases). CDR1 MRHNA and CDR2 SNTAGT come from the germline V gene. V dropped 8 bases and J dropped 3 bases, with 22 bases sitting between them. The CDR3 runs 16 residues. CDR3 residues: CASSVGDTRPDTEAFF. The CDR3 DNA sequence: TGTGCCAGCTCAGTTGGGGACACCCGTCCGGACACTGAAGCTTTCTTT.

The rearrangement joins TRBV18 to TRBJ2-7; TRBD2 matches 10 bases. This CDR3 is 15 amino acids long. Looked up from germline, CDR1 is KGHSH and CDR2 is LQKENI. The V and J ends lost 6 bases and 3 bases, in that order; junction bases with no gene match: 8. This CDR3 reads CASSGGVAGGYEQYF. The CDR3 nucleotides read TGTGCCAGCTCCGGGGGAGTAGCGGGAGGCTACGAGCAGTACTTC.

The chain joins TRBV18 to TRBJ1-6, with 8 bases identical to TRBD1. The CDR3 runs 18 residues. V lost 3 bases and J lost 1; bases outside the gene matches: 8. Germline CDR1 KGHSH, CDR2 LQKENI. The CDR3 DNA reads as TGTGCCAGCTCACCCCTAGACAGGGGAGGTTCCTATAATTCACCCCTCCACTTT. It specifies CASSPLDRGGSYNSPLHF.

J is TRBJ1-2 and V is TRBV11-3; D is perhaps TRBD1 (5 bases). V was pared by 2 bases and J by 7 bases, with 11 bases between. Per germline, CDR1 SGHNT and CDR2 YENEEA. This CDR3 is 13 amino acids long. The CDR3 DNA reads TGTGCCAGCAGCTTACAGGGTGTTGGTGGCTACACCTTC. Translating gives CASSLQGVGGYTF.

The chain is built from TRBV30 and TRBJ1-1; the D gene is possibly TRBD1 (5 bases). V lost 4 bases and J 3 bases, leaving 15 bases between the germline ends. CDR3 length: 14 amino acids. Germline CDR1 reads GTSNPN; CDR2 reads SVGIG (reference sequence). The CDR3 here is CAWIHRWGDTEAFF. The CDR3 nucleotides are TGTGCCTGGATTCACCGGTGGGGGGACACTGAAGCTTTCTTT. The variable domain in full, with the rest retrieved from reference TRBV30 and TRBJ1-1, is SQTIHQWPATLVQPVGSPLSLECTVEGTSNPNLYWYRQAAGRGLQLLFYSVGIGQISSEVPQNLSASRPQDRQFILSSKKLLLSDSGFYLCAWIHRWGDTEAFFGQGTRLTVV.

CDR3 nucleotide sequence: TGTGCCTGGATAAGGGGGATGAACACCGGGGAGCTGTTTTTT. This sequence encodes CAWIRGMNTGELFF. The J gene is TRBJ2-2, the V gene TRBV30; tentative D call: TRBD1 (6 bases). V dropped 4 bases and J dropped 1 base, with 10 bases sitting between them. The CDR3 is made up of 14 amino acids. The germline CDR1 and CDR2 sequences are GTSNPN and SVGIG (reference sequence).

V is TRBV10-1 and J is TRBJ2-2; no reliable D call. Deletions cut 6 bases from V and 0 bases from J, with 8 bases between. Looked up from germline, CDR1 is WNHNN and CDR2 is SYGVQD (reference sequence). The CDR3 contains 14 residues. This chain's CDR3 is CASRAAPNTGELFF. As DNA, the CDR3 is TGCGCCAGCAGGGCAGCGCCGAACACCGGGGAGCTGTTTTTT.

V usage is TRBV28 and J usage is TRBJ1-2; TRBD1 matches 9 bases. V lost 6 bases to trimming and J lost 8 bases; unmatched junction nucleotides: 4. This CDR3 spans 12 amino acids. Germline values: CDR1 MDHEN, CDR2 SYDVKM. The CDR3 sequence is CASSTGGRGYTF. The CDR3, as DNA: TGTGCCAGCAGCACAGGGGGCCGGGGCTACACCTTC.

The V call is TRBV5-1, the J call TRBJ1-2, with D unresolved. Trimming took 5 bases from V and 0 from J, leaving 20 bases between them. Germline assignment: CDR1 SGHRS and CDR2 YFSETQ. The CDR3 extends over 17 amino acids. The CDR3: CASRDYRTEEANYGYTF. As DNA, the CDR3 is TGCGCCAGCAGGGACTACCGGACGGAAGAAGCTAACTATGGCTACACCTTC.

The chain links TRBV19 to TRBJ1-5; 7 nucleotides agree with TRBD1. CDR1 and CDR2 (germline): LNHDA, SQIVND (reference sequence). The J segment lost 5 bases and the V segment lost 5 bases, leaving 9 bases of the junction unmatched. The CDR3 runs 15 residues. The CDR3 loop reads CASSSATGYHQPQHF. The CDR3 nucleotides read TGTGCCAGTAGTTCTGCGACAGGGTATCATCAGCCCCAGCATTTT.